This TCR beta chain was sequenced for a study of T-cell memory formation after mild COVID-19. Study overall: Among the donors, TCR clusters were largely specific to each donor.

The V gene's germline CDR1 is MNHEY and CDR2 SVGEGT. This CDR3 spans 14 amino acids. V was cut by 8 bases and J by 2 bases, with 15 bases left in between. Findings and limits, study-wide: Whereas later expanders leaned CD4+, clones contracting day 15 to 85 showed a balanced CD4/CD8 makeup. Pre-infection memory held some responding clones, suggesting pre-existing cross-reactive T cells responded.

This clonotype came up a few times. Its target is not known. With constant-segment primers, 5'RACE yielded cDNA libraries of TCR alpha and TCR beta that carried sample barcodes and UMIs. TCRdb processed the 5' RACE reads anew with MiXCR; each CDR3 protein has one entry. Among under 300,000 distinct CDR3 sequences listed, under 20% were seen once. The clonotype originates from a man in his late teens or twenties who had mild COVID-19 (a few samples of this study predate the infection). Cell type and time point are not known. The sequenced material came from PBMCs or a T cell subset sorted from them (not recorded which). The chain joins TRBV6-2 or TRBV6-3 to TRBJ1-2; D gene uncertain. The CDR3 DNA follows: TGTGCCAGCCATCACTCGGGATACAACTATGGCTACACCTTC. Residues: CASHHSGYNYGYTF.